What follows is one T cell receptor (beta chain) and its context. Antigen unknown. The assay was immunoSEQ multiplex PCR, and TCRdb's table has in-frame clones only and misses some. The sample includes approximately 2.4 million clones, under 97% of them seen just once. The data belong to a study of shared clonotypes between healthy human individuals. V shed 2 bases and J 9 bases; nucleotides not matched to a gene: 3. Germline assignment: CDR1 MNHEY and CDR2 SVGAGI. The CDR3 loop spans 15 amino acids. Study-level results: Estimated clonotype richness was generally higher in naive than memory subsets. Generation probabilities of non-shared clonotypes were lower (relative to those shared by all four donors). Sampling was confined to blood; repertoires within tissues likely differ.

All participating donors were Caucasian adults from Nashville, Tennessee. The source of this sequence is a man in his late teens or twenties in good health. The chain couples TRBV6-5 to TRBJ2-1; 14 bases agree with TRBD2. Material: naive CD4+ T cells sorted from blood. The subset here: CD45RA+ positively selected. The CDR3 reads CASSYGGLAGAEQFF. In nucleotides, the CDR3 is TGTGCCAGCAGTTACGGGGGACTAGCGGGGGCTGAGCAGTTCTTC.